This T cell receptor (beta chain) was sequenced during a study of blood T cell repertoires in COVID-19. From germline, CDR1 is SNHLY and CDR2 FYNNEI. The CDR3 contains 12 residues. Trimming left V 1 base short and J 8 bases short, with 8 bases between. TCRdb's copy holds only in-frame clones and misses some; the assay was immunoSEQ multiplex PCR. The sample contains a few hundred thousand clones, 81% of which appear only once. This chain uses TRBV2 with TRBJ1-2, with no clear D. The clonotype was recovered from a human donor with acute or convalescent COVID-19. The donor label of this sample is uncertain. The sequenced material came from peripheral blood. CDR3 amino acids: CASSEVGRGYTF. The CDR3 coding sequence is TGTGCCAGCAGTGAAGTCGGCAGGGGCTACACCTTC. Supplemented by reference TRBV2 and TRBJ1-2, the full variable domain reads EPEVTQTPSHQVTQMGQEVILRCVPISNHLYFYWYRQILGQKVEFLVSFYNNEISEKSEIFDDQFSVERPDGSNFTLKIRSTKLEDSAMYFCASSEVGRGYTFGSGTRLTVV.